The subject of this entry is one T cell receptor (beta chain). Antigen: not known. This sample is drawn from a study of cytomegalovirus exposure and HLA in healthy donors. This CDR3 region has 18 residues. V shed 2 bases and J 0 bases; nucleotides not matched to a gene: 11. Germline CDR1 is SEHNR and CDR2 is FQNEAQ (reference sequence). Study-level findings and limits: Previous analysis showed most TCR beta V segments were productive about 87% or about 30% of the time. In terms of immune exposure information, only CMV serostatus was available. Common viral pathogens seemed, in a later analysis, to connect with several of the most significant clusters. DRB1 showed the most TCR associations and HLA-C the fewest in a later analysis, as rates varied by HLA locus.

60 Vbeta and 13 Jbeta primers were used in PCR. TCRdb keeps only in-frame clones here, not all; method: immunoSEQ multiplex PCR. This sample carries about 210,000 clones, roughly four fifths of them seen once, and the ten largest clones take approximately 10%. This clonotype was obtained from a woman in her fifties or sixties in good health and CMV-seropositive. The specimen sequenced was PBMCs. V gene TRBV7-9 combines with J gene TRBJ2-3; 7 bases match TRBD2. CDR3 nucleotides: TGTGCCAGCAGCTTATGGGAGGGCGGGAGTGCTAGCACAGATACGCAGTATTTT. It codes for CASSLWEGGSASTDTQYF.